This TCR beta chain was recorded in a study of blood T cell repertoires in COVID-19. Study context: Both acute and convalescent COVID-19 samples were obtained from the United States, Italy and Spain. T cells, B-cell-depleted T cells, or PBMCs provided the cDNA or gDNA that served as material.

Study processing details: Amplifying reference gene primers gave estimates of nucleated cell counts. Using immunoSEQ multiplex PCR, the repertoire was profiled, and TCRdb retains in-frame clones only, with some absent. V, J and clone size derive from that table, while D and trimming were established from the DNA sequence. The table has over 250,000 clones, around nine tenths seen once. The CDR3 covers 15 residues. Germline trimming cut 5 bases from V and 8 bases from J; bases unmatched to any gene: 5. Germline loops: CDR1 MNHEY, CDR2 SMNVEV (reference sequence). The chain uses TRBV27 and TRBJ2-1; TRBD2 matches 14 bases. The source of this sequence is a woman in her late teens or twenties who had recovered from COVID-19. Sequences were obtained from PBMCs or T cells enriched from blood (not recorded which). CDR3 amino acids: CASSPRLAGGDEQFF. CDR3 bases: TGTGCCAGCAGTCCGAGACTAGCGGGGGGGGATGAGCAGTTCTTC.